This T cell receptor beta chain emerged from a study of T cell changes during pregnancy in multiple sclerosis. TCRdb's table, derived via immunoSEQ multiplex PCR, lists solely in-frame clones and lacks some. This table has about 76,000 clones, more than 90% appearing once. V dropped 0 bases and J dropped 8 bases, with 11 bases sitting between them. From germline, CDR1 is SGHAT and CDR2 FQNNGV. This CDR3 is 15 amino acids long. The sample here was peripheral blood, taken after pregnancy. This clonotype was sampled from a female donor in good health, enrolled as a control in a pregnancy study. The V and J genes are TRBV11-2 and TRBJ1-6; D ambiguous. The CDR3 nucleotides are TGTGCCAGCAGCTTAGATGCCAAAGAGTATTCACCCCTCCACTTT. This translates into CASSLDAKEYSPLHF.